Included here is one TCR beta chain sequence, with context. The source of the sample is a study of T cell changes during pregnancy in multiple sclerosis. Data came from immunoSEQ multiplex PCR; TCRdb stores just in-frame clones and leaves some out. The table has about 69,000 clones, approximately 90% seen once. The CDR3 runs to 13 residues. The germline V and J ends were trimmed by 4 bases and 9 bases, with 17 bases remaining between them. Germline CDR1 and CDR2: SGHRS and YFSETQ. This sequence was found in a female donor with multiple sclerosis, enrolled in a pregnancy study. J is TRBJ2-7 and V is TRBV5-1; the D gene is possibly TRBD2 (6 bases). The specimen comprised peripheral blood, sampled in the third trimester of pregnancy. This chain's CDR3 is CASSPGTLGRQYF. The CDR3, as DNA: TGCGCCAGCAGCCCCGGGACTCTGGGGCGGCAGTACTTC.